Only a few counts were recorded for the clone carrying this TCR beta chain. These data belong to a study of blood T cells in healthy people across ages. The wider study: Template switching captured about one barcoded beta molecule per two T cells.

Primed by a sample-barcoded 5' primer and a J-beta primer mix, a second PCR proceeded for 7 to 11 cycles. TCRdb reprocessed the 5' RACE reads with MiXCR, giving one entry per CDR3 protein. The table shows approximately 800,000 distinct CDR3 sequences, with 58% occurring only once. Sequences were obtained from blood. The receptor's source is a man younger than 40 in good health.

In DNA form, the CDR3 reads TGCAGTGCTAGCGGGGCCTCCTACGAGCAGTACTTC. It codes for CSASGASYEQYF. V gene TRBV20-1 combines with J gene TRBJ2-7; the D call may be TRBD1 or TRBD2 (5 bases each). Trimming took off 3 bases at V and 0 bases at J, with 6 bases between the two ends. Germline lookup yields CDR1 DFQATT and CDR2 SNEGSKA (reference sequence). The CDR3 totals 12 residues.